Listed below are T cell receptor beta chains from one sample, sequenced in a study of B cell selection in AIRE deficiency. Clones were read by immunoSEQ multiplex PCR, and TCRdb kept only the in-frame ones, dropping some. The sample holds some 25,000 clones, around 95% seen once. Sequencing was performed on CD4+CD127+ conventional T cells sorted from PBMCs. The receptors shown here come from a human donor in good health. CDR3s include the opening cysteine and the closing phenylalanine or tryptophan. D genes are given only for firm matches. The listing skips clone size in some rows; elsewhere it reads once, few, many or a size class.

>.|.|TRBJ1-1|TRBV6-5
CASSYSLNTEAFF
TGTGCCAGCAGTTACTCCCTGAACACTGAAGCTTTCTTT
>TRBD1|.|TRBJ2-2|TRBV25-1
CAGSEYGTGDTGELFF
TGTGCCGGCAGTGAATACGGGACAGGGGACACCGGGGAGCTGTTTTTT
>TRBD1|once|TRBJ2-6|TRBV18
CASSRGQGLVGANVLTF
TGTGCCAGCTCACGTGGACAGGGGTTGGTCGGGGCCAACGTCCTGACTTTC
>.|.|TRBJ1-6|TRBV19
CASFAGAYNSPLHF
TGTGCCAGTTTCGCAGGGGCCTATAATTCACCCCTCCACTTT
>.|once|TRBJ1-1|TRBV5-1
CASSGYTGYTEAFF
TGCGCCAGCAGCGGGTATACAGGGTACACTGAAGCTTTCTTT
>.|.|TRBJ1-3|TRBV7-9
CASSLRNTIYF
TGTGCCAGCAGCTTGAGAAACACCATATATTTT
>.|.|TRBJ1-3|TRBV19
CASINAGTPHSGNTIYF
TGTGCCAGCATTAATGCCGGGACGCCCCACTCTGGAAACACCATATATTTT
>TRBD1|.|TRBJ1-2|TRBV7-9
CASSPDRVGYGYTF
TGTGCCAGCAGCCCAGACAGGGTTGGCTATGGCTACACCTTC
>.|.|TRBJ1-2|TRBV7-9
CASSLAGLGYGYTF
TGTGCCAGCAGCTTAGCTGGCCTCGGCTATGGCTACACCTTC
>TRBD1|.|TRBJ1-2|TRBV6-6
CASIRRAGGANGYTF
TGTGCCAGCATCCGACGAGCAGGGGGCGCGAATGGCTACACCTTC
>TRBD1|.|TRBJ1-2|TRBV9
CASSVQGQNYGYTF
TGTGCCAGCAGCGTACAGGGACAGAACTATGGCTACACCTTC
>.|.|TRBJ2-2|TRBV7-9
CASSLQGNTGELFF
TGTGCCAGCAGCTTACAGGGAAACACCGGGGAGCTGTTTTTT
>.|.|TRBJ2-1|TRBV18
CASFDSYNEQFF
TGTGCCAGCTTCGACTCCTACAATGAGCAGTTCTTC
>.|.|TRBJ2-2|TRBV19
CASSIFQANTGELFF
TGTGCCAGTAGTATTTTCCAGGCAAACACCGGGGAGCTGTTTTTT
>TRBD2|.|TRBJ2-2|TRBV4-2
CASSPNYGTSGGTGELFF
TGTGCCAGCAGCCCTAATTACGGGACTAGCGGGGGTACCGGGGAGCTGTTTTTT
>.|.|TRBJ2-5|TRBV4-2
CASSQEDRTQYF
TGTGCCAGCAGCCAAGAGGACCGAACCCAGTACTTC
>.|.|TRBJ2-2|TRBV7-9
CASSLGGNTGELFF
TGTGCCAGCAGCTTAGGTGGGAACACCGGGGAGCTGTTTTTT
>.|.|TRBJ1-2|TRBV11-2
CASSLRDHYGYTF
TGTGCCAGCAGTCTCCGGGACCACTATGGCTACACCTTC
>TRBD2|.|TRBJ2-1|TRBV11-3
CASSDSGDRNEQFF
TGTGCCAGCAGCGATAGCGGGGATCGCAATGAGCAGTTCTTC